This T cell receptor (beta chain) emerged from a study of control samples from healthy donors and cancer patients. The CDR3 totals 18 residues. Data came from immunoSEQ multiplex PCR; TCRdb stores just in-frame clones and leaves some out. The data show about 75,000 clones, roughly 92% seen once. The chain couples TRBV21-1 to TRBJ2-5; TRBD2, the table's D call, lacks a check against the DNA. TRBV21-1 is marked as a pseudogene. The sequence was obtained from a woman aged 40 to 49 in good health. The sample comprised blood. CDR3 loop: CASSTRLGLAGGGETQYF. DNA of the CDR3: TGTGCCAGCAGCACCCGTTTGGGACTAGCGGGGGGAGGAGAGACCCAGTACTTC.